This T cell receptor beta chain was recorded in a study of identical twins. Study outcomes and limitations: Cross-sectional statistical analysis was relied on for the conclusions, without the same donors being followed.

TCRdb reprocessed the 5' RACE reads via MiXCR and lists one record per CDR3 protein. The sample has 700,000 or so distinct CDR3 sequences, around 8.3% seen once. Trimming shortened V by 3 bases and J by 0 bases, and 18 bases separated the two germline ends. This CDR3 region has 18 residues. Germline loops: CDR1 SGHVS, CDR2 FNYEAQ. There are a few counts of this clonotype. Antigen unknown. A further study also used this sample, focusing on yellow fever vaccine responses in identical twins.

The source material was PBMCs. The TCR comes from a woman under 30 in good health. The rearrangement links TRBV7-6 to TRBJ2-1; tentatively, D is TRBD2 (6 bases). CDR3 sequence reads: CASSFLAGPPSSYNEQFF. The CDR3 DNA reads TGTGCCAGCAGCTTTCTGGCGGGACCCCCTAGCTCCTACAATGAGCAGTTCTTC.